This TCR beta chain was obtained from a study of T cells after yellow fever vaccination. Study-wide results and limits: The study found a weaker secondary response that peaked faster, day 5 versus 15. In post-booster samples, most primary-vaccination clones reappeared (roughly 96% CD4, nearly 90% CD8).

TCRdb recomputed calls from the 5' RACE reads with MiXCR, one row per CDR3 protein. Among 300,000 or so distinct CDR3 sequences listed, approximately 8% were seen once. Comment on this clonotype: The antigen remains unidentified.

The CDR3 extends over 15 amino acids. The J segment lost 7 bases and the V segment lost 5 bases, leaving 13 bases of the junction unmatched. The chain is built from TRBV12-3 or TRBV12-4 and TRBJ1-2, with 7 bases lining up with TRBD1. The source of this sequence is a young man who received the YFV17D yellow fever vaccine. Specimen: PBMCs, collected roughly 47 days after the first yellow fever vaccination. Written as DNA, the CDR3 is TGTGCCAGCAGTCCCCAGACAGGGAGGCGGGGTGGCTACACCTTC. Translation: CASSPQTGRRGGYTF.